The 8 T cell receptor beta chains below were found in one sample sequenced in a study of cytomegalovirus exposure and HLA in healthy donors. Only in-frame clones appear in the TCRdb table, and some are missing; sequencing was by immunoSEQ multiplex PCR. In the table there are 250,000 to 350,000 clones, about nine tenths of which are singletons. Sequencing was carried out using PBMCs. These receptors were taken from a woman aged 25 to 39 in good health and CMV-seropositive.

The V gene is TRBV6-6, the J gene TRBJ1-3, with TRBD1 matching over 7 bases. Germline V gene data show CDR1 as MNHNY and CDR2 as SVGAGI (reference sequence). The CDR3 consists of 14 residues. With 5 bases clipped from V and 3 bases from J, the junction kept 4 bases outside the gene matches. This chain's CDR3 is CASSTQGIGNTIYF. CDR3 coding DNA: TGTGCCAGCAGTACACAGGGGATTGGAAACACCATATATTTT.

The V gene is TRBV6-4, the J gene TRBJ2-7; no clear D gene. This CDR3 is 14 amino acids long. The germline V gene encodes CDR1 MRHNA and CDR2 SNTAGT. V was clipped by 8 bases and J by 2 bases, with 16 bases between them. CDR3 DNA: TGTGCCAGCCCCCGTAAGTCGAACGCCTACGAGCAGTACTTC. Amino acid sequence: CASPRKSNAYEQYF.

This chain joins TRBV9 and TRBJ1-2; the D is unclear. This CDR3 has 13 amino acids. V dropped 2 bases and J dropped 3 bases, with 8 bases sitting between them. Germline V CDR1 and CDR2: SGDLS, YYNGEE. For the CDR3, the DNA is TGTGCCAGCAGCGTTGGCGGGGACTATGGCTACACCTTC. Its translation is CASSVGGDYGYTF.

V and J are TRBV18 and TRBJ2-7, with 7 bases matching TRBD2. The J segment lost 1 base and the V segment lost 3 bases, leaving 9 bases of the junction unmatched. From germline, CDR1 is KGHSH and CDR2 LQKENI. The CDR3 is made up of 16 amino acids. The CDR3 loop is CASSPTAPGLSYEQYF. The CDR3 DNA sequence: TGTGCCAGCTCACCCACTGCGCCGGGACTATCCTACGAGCAGTACTTC. Together with reference TRBV18 and TRBJ2-7, the CDR3 gives the full variable domain: NAGVMQNPRHLVRRRGQEARLRCSPMKGHSHVYWYRQLPEEGLKFMVYLQKENIIDESGMPKERFSAEFPKEGPSILRIQQVVRGDSAAYFCASSPTAPGLSYEQYFGPGTRLTVT.

The rearrangement joins TRBV6-5 to TRBJ2-3; D is perhaps TRBD1 (6 bases). Germline CDR1 is MNHEY and CDR2 is SVGAGI. This CDR3 contains 16 residues. Trimming removed 4 bases at V and 3 bases at J, with 17 bases between. The CDR3 nucleotides are TGTGCCAGCAGTTTACAAGGCAGGGGAAGGACAGATACGCAGTATTTT. Amino acid sequence: CASSLQGRGRTDTQYF.

This rearrangement joins TRBV5-5 to TRBJ2-1, with TRBD2 matching over 10 bases. The ends lost 0 bases at V and 10 bases at J; junction bases unmatched: 19. Per germline, CDR1 SGHKS and CDR2 YYEKEE (reference sequence). This CDR3 contains 19 residues. CDR3 sequence reads: CASSLEQRVSGGPGFEQFF. DNA of the CDR3: TGTGCCAGCAGCTTGGAACAGAGAGTTAGCGGGGGGCCGGGATTCGAGCAGTTCTTC.

This clone was detected once. V usage is TRBV28 and J usage is TRBJ2-7, with TRBD2 identical over 7 bases. V was pared by 8 bases and J by 6 bases, with 13 bases of the junction left unmatched. The CDR3 has 14 amino acids. From germline, CDR1 is MDHEN and CDR2 SYDVKM. The CDR3 DNA is TGTGCCAGCGAGCCCGGAGCGGGATCAAGCGAGCAGTACTTC. This encodes CASEPGAGSSEQYF.

The chain has TRBV6-5 and TRBJ2-1, with 9 positions matching TRBD2. V was pared by 2 bases and J by 8 bases, with 10 bases of the junction left unmatched. The CDR3 runs to 16 residues. Germline V CDR1 and CDR2: MNHEY, SVGAGI. The CDR3 spells CASSYKAGGPWDEQFF. CDR3 in DNA: TGTGCCAGCAGTTACAAGGCGGGAGGGCCGTGGGATGAGCAGTTCTTC.